The 25 T cell receptor beta chains presented below share a single source sample, sequenced in a study of cytomegalovirus exposure and HLA in healthy donors. Amplification used 60 Vbeta primers and 13 Jbeta primers. Method: immunoSEQ multiplex PCR; TCRdb's copy keeps in-frame clones and lacks some. Of under 200,000 clones in the sample, approximately 80% were seen once. Sequenced: PBMCs. The receptors were gathered from a man over 45 in good health and CMV-seropositive.

The CDR3 spells CASGQFGSGGAQEQFF. The CDR3 nucleotides are TGCGCCAGCGGTCAATTCGGTAGCGGGGGGGCGCAGGAGCAGTTCTTC. The V and J genes are TRBV5-1 and TRBJ2-1; 11 nucleotides match TRBD2. The CDR3 contains 16 residues. Germline V lookup: CDR1 SGHRS, CDR2 YFSETQ. Losses at the gene ends were 7 bases for V and 10 bases for J; bases not matched to a gene: 16.

The rearrangement uses TRBV7-2 and TRBJ2-7; TRBD2 matches at 16 bases. With 5 bases clipped from V and 0 bases from J, the junction kept 7 bases outside the gene matches. Germline CDR1 reads SGHTA; CDR2 reads FQGNSA. The CDR3 sequence is 18 residues long. The CDR3 spells CASSQGGLAGGTSYEQYF. The CDR3 bases are TGTGCCAGCAGCCAGGGGGGACTAGCGGGGGGGACCTCCTACGAGCAGTACTTC.

The table lists this clone with a few counts. J is TRBJ2-7 and V is TRBV13, with 10 bases lining up with TRBD1. There are 15 residues in the CDR3. Germline assignment: CDR1 PRHDT and CDR2 FYEKMQ (reference sequence). V dropped 4 bases and J dropped 4; count of bases not matched to a gene: 7. CDR3 in DNA: TGTGCCAGCAGCTCTTCGGGACAGGGGTCGTACGAGCAGTACTTC. As protein: CASSSSGQGSYEQYF.

This CDR3 reads CAWRDFGAGALQYF. CDR3 DNA sequence: TGTGCCTGGAGGGACTTCGGCGCAGGGGCTCTGCAGTACTTC. The V call is TRBV30, the J call TRBJ2-7, with D possibly matching TRBD1 (6 bases). This CDR3 is 14 amino acids long. V shed 3 bases and J shed 9 bases, with 21 bases lying between them. The germline V gene encodes CDR1 GTSNPN and CDR2 SVGIG (reference sequence). Combining the CDR3 with reference TRBV30 and TRBJ2-7 gives the whole variable domain SQTIHQWPATLVQPVGSPLSLECTVEGTSNPNLYWYRQAAGRGLQLLFYSVGIGQISSEVPQNLSASRPQDRQFILSSKKLLLSDSGFYLCAWRDFGAGALQYFGPGTRLTVT.

V and J are TRBV9 and TRBJ2-7, with D possibly matching TRBD2 (5 bases). The germline V gene has CDR1 SGDLS and CDR2 YYNGEE. V lost 4 bases and J lost 0, with 14 bases in between. CDR3 length: 15 amino acids. The CDR3 DNA reads TGTGCCAGCAGCCCTTTTGTGGGGAGCTCCTACGAGCAGTACTTC. Protein: CASSPFVGSSYEQYF.

The count of this clone is one. The chain joins TRBV5-1 to TRBJ2-1; 13 bases are shared with TRBD2. Germline V gene lookup returns CDR1 SGHRS and CDR2 YFSETQ. The CDR3 covers 16 residues. The ends lost 0 bases at V and 5 bases at J; junction bases unmatched: 2. The CDR3 is CASSLVGTSGDNEQFF. The DNA of the CDR3 is TGCGCCAGCAGCTTGGTGGGGACTAGCGGGGACAATGAGCAGTTCTTC.

This sequence joins TRBV7-9 and TRBJ2-7; TRBD1 aligns across 9 bases. The trim removed 3 bases at V and 4 bases at J, leaving 4 bases unmatched. The CDR3 runs to 14 residues. The V gene's germline CDR1 is SEHNR and CDR2 FQNEAQ (reference sequence). The CDR3 sequence: CASSLGGQGYEQYF. For the CDR3, the DNA is TGTGCCAGCAGCTTGGGCGGACAGGGGTACGAGCAGTACTTC.

J is TRBJ2-7 and V is TRBV11-2; the D gene is possibly TRBD1 (6 bases). Germline values: CDR1 SGHAT, CDR2 FQNNGV. CDR3 size: 12 residues. Trimming removed 6 bases from V and 3 bases from J, with 9 bases in between. The CDR3 region has the DNA TGTGCCAGCAGATTACAGGGCTACGAGCAGTACTTC. This encodes CASRLQGYEQYF.

This clone was seen once. The DNA of the CDR3 is TGTGCCAGCTCGAGCGATCCGGGAGTCCGTTCCTACGAGCAGTACTTC. This gives the protein CASSSDPGVRSYEQYF. J is TRBJ2-7 and V is TRBV19, with a weak D call TRBD2 (6 bases). V was trimmed by 9 bases and J by 1 base, leaving 22 bases between them. CDR1 and CDR2 from the germline V gene are LNHDA and SQIVND (reference sequence). The length of the CDR3 is 16 residues.

The chain carries TRBV28 and TRBJ1-1; D uncertain. Trimming took 5 bases from V and 0 from J, leaving 7 bases between them. The CDR3 totals 13 residues. Germline-derived CDR1 and CDR2 are MDHEN and SYDVKM. The chain's CDR3 is CASSPVLNTEAFF. The DNA for the CDR3 is TGTGCCAGCAGTCCAGTTCTGAACACTGAAGCTTTCTTT.

In this sample, this clone turned up a few times. The V call is TRBV10-3, the J call TRBJ2-7; D is possibly TRBD2 (5 bases). CDR1 and CDR2 (germline): ENHRY, SYGVKD. V gave up 6 bases and J gave up 6 bases, with 12 bases separating them. The CDR3 has 12 amino acids. CDR3 DNA sequence: TGTGCCATCAGCACTTCCGGGGTCGAGCAGTACTTC. Translating gives CAISTSGVEQYF.

The V call is TRBV5-1, the J call TRBJ2-2, with 9 bases identical to TRBD1. The CDR3 covers 14 residues. V lost 4 bases and J lost 5; bases outside the gene matches: 3. Germline CDR1 is SGHRS and CDR2 is YFSETQ. The CDR3, as DNA: TGCGCCAGCAGCGGGGGACAGGGTACCGGGGAGCTGTTTTTT. Its protein product is CASSGGQGTGELFF.

The chain is built from TRBV4-1 and TRBJ2-2; weak D call: TRBD2 (6 bases). CDR3 length: 14 amino acids. Trimming stripped 4 bases from V and 2 bases from J, with 8 bases between. The germline V gene has CDR1 MGHRA and CDR2 YSYEKL. The CDR3 reads CASSPGANTGELFF. CDR3 in DNA: TGCGCCAGCAGCCCGGGAGCCAACACCGGGGAGCTGTTTTTT.

The chain carries TRBV5-1 and TRBJ2-2; D may be TRBD1 (5 bases). V was shortened by 0 bases and J by 4 bases, with 10 bases between the two germline ends. The CDR3 runs 15 residues. Germline V CDR1 and CDR2: SGHRS, YFSETQ. The chain's CDR3 is CASSLGQGGTGELFF. CDR3 nucleotide sequence: TGCGCCAGCAGCTTGGGCCAGGGTGGCACCGGGGAGCTGTTTTTT.

CDR3 nucleotide sequence: TGTGCCAGCAGCTTAGTGCGGCTAGCGTTAGCCTACGAGCAGTACTTC. It translates to CASSLVRLALAYEQYF. The V gene is TRBV7-8, the J gene TRBJ2-7, with TRBD2 as a possible D gene (6 bases). Germline V gene data show CDR1 as SGHVS and CDR2 as FQNEAQ. This CDR3 region has 16 residues. The V and J ends lost 1 base and 2 bases respectively, with 15 bases between them.

This rearrangement joins TRBV28 to TRBJ1-6, with 7 bases lining up with TRBD1. The germline V gene encodes CDR1 MDHEN and CDR2 SYDVKM. This CDR3 has 15 residues. V lost 6 bases, J lost 5 bases, and 7 bases stayed unmatched. The chain's CDR3 is CASRSEQGNNSPLHF. The CDR3 bases are TGTGCCAGCAGATCCGAACAGGGGAATAATTCACCCCTCCACTTT.

V gene TRBV27 combines with J gene TRBJ1-2, with a weak D call TRBD1 (6 bases). The CDR3 is made up of 14 amino acids. Looked up from germline, CDR1 is MNHEY and CDR2 is SMNVEV (reference sequence). Trimming took off 6 bases at V and 8 bases at J, with 19 bases between the two ends. This chain's CDR3 is CASSNRVPSGGYTF. The CDR3 DNA sequence: TGTGCCAGCAGCAACAGGGTCCCATCCGGAGGCTACACCTTC.

The gene calls are TRBV18 and TRBJ2-7; 8 nucleotides agree with TRBD1. The V segment lost 3 bases and the J segment 2 bases; nucleotides outside the gene matches: 6. The CDR3 is 15 residues long. CDR1 KGHSH and CDR2 LQKENI come from the germline V gene. DNA for the CDR3: TGTGCCAGCTCACCGTCCGGGACAGGACCCTACGAGCAGTACTTC. Translation gives CASSPSGTGPYEQYF.

The chain employs TRBV5-6 and TRBJ1-5, with D uncertain. The CDR3 is made up of 13 amino acids. V was clipped by 4 bases and J by 7 bases, with 12 bases between them. Germline V CDR1 and CDR2: SGHDT, YYEEEE. The CDR3 here is CASSLSLYQPQHF. CDR3 sequence (DNA): TGTGCCAGCAGCCTCTCCCTCTACCAGCCCCAGCATTTT.

This chain links TRBV6-5 with TRBJ2-3, with 11 bases fitting TRBD2. Germline-derived CDR1 and CDR2 are MNHEY and SVGAGI. CDR3 length equals 13 residues. J gave up 6 bases and V 10 bases, and 6 bases lay outside the gene matches. CDR3 in DNA: TGTGCCACACATAGCGGGGGGGCCGATACGCAGTATTTT. Amino acid sequence: CATHSGGADTQYF.

The V and J genes are TRBV27 and TRBJ1-1; 7 bases line up with TRBD1. Germline values: CDR1 MNHEY, CDR2 SMNVEV (reference sequence). CDR3 length: 15 amino acids. J lost 1 base, V lost 6 bases, and 8 bases had no gene match. CDR3: CASSLNRGKNTEAFF. The DNA of the CDR3 is TGTGCCAGCAGCCTCAACAGGGGTAAGAACACTGAAGCTTTCTTT.

The CDR3 nucleotides are TGTGCCAGCAGCAACGGACTAGAACAGTTCTTC. Encoded protein: CASSNGLEQFF. The V call is TRBV11-3, the J call TRBJ2-1; 7 nucleotides line up with TRBD2. This CDR3 comprises 11 residues. CDR1 is SGHNT and CDR2 is YENEEA in the germline V gene. V dropped 5 bases and J dropped 13; count of bases not matched to a gene: 5.

This clone was picked up a small number of times. The gene calls are TRBV25-1 and TRBJ2-7, with D possibly matching TRBD1 (6 bases). This CDR3 has 15 amino acids. Trimming left V 2 bases short and J 2 bases short, with 13 bases between. Germline V gene data show CDR1 as MGHDK and CDR2 as SYGVNS. In DNA form, the CDR3 reads TGTGCCAGCAGTGAAGCCCGGGACATAACCTACGAGCAGTACTTC. It translates to CASSEARDITYEQYF.

This chain links TRBV4-2 with TRBJ2-1; TRBD2 is a possible D gene (6 bases). V lost 0 bases, J lost 13 bases, and 22 bases lay in between. Per germline, CDR1 LGHNA and CDR2 YNFKEQ. The CDR3 extends over 16 amino acids. For the CDR3, the DNA is TGTGCCAGCAGCCAAGAAGGGTCAGCGGGCGTATCAATCCAGTTCTTC. Translating gives CASSQEGSAGVSIQFF.

This clone has only a few counts. This chain links TRBV5-6 with TRBJ2-5; 9 positions agree with TRBD1. V gave up 2 bases and J gave up 4 bases; unmatched junction bases: 9. The CDR3 extends over 16 amino acids. In germline, CDR1 is SGHDT, CDR2 YYEEEE. CDR3 nucleotide sequence: TGTGCCAGCAGCTTTACGGGACAGGGAATCGGAGAGACCCAGTACTTC. This translates into CASSFTGQGIGETQYF.